This paragraph reports one T cell receptor (beta chain). One end of the junction does not line up with germline, which may come from a read error. The data were obtained in a study of OX40 agonist ivuxolimab in advanced cancers. The method was immunoSEQ multiplex PCR; TCRdb's version includes in-frame clones alone and lacks a portion of them. Among about 36,000 clones, 74% were seen once, and the ten largest hold roughly 18%. The V gene's germline CDR1 is SGHRS and CDR2 YFSETQ. The CDR3 loop spans 13 amino acids. The input for sequencing was CD4+ or CD8+ T cells sorted from blood, taken in a trial of the OX40 agonist ivuxolimab. J is TRBJ1-6 and V is TRBV5-1, with D tentatively TRBD1 (6 bases). The TCR originated in an adult with an advanced solid tumor such as melanoma, head and neck, liver or kidney cancer. The CDR3 sequence is CASRRGGTGETTF. The CDR3 DNA is TGCGCCAGCAGAAGGGGGGGAACCGGGGAAACAACTTTT. The entire variable domain, with the rest obtained from reference TRBV5-1 and TRBJ1-6, is as follows: KAGVTQTPRYLIKTRGQQVTLSCSPISGHRSVSWYQQTPGQGLQFLFEYFSETQRNKGNFPGRFSGRQFSNSRSEMNVSTLELGDSALYLCASRRGGTGETTFGNGTRLTVT.